This T cell receptor beta chain was identified during a study of blood T cell repertoires in COVID-19. Study context: The analysed material was cDNA or gDNA that came from T cells, B-cell-depleted T cells, or PBMCs.

Seattle patients were enrolled during active infection and followed longitudinally. Unmatched junction bases numbered 10, after V lost 5 bases and J lost 4 bases. This CDR3 has 17 residues. CDR1 and CDR2 from the germline V gene are SGHVS and FQNEAQ. Study processing details: Amplification with reference gene primers provided the estimates of nucleated cell counts. Profiling relied on immunoSEQ multiplex PCR, and the TCRdb table lists in-frame clones only, not all of them. V, J and clone size were drawn from that table, and D and trimming were deduced from the DNA. The repertoire includes around 460,000 clones, around nine tenths of them detected once, and roughly 0.84% sits in the top ten.

This rearrangement joins TRBV7-8 to TRBJ2-2; 10 nucleotides match TRBD1. The clonotype originates from a man younger than 35 with COVID-19, enrolled during active disease. The specimen sequenced was peripheral blood. The DNA for the CDR3 is TGTGCCAGCAGCCTAAGGACAGGGGGTCCGGGCACCGGGGAGCTGTTTTTT. This sequence encodes CASSLRTGGPGTGELFF.